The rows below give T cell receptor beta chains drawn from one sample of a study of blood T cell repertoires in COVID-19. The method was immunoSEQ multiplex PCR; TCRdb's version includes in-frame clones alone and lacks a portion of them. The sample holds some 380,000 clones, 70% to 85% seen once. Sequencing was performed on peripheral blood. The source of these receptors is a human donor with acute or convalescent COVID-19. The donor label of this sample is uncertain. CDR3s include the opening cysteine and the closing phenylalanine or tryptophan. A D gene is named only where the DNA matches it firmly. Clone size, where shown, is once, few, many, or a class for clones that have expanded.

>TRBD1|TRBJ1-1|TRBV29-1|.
TGCAGCGTTGTGTCCGGGACAGTGAACACTGAAGCTTTCTTT
CSVVSGTVNTEAFF
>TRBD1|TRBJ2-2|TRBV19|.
TGTGCCAGTAGTCCCCGGGACAGGTCCACCGGGGAGCTGTTTTTT
CASSPRDRSTGELFF
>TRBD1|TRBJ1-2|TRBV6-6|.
TGTGCCAGCCTTTACGCGACAGGGGCGGTGAGCGGCTACACCTTC
CASLYATGAVSGYTF
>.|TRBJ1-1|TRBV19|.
TGTGCCAGTAGTATATCAATAGTCTCGAACACTGAAGCTTTCTTT
CASSISIVSNTEAFF
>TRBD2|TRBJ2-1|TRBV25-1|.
TGTGCCAGCAGTGAATATAGTGCGGGAGGGCCCTACAATGAGCAGTTCTTC
CASSEYSAGGPYNEQFF
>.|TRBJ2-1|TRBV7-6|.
TGTGCCAGCAGCTTAAGAACGAGCTCCTACAATGAGCAGTTCTTC
CASSLRTSSYNEQFF
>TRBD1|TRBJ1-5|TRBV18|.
TGTGCCAGCTCACCATCAGGGGGTGGTCAGCCCCAGCATTTT
CASSPSGGGQPQHF
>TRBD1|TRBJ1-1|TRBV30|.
TGTGCCTGGAGTGTTAGGGGGCGAAGGAACACTGAAGCTTTCTTT
CAWSVRGRRNTEAFF
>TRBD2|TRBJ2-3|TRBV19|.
TGTGCCAGTAGCCGGGGGGGCGCGACAGATACGCAGTATTTT
CASSRGGATDTQYF
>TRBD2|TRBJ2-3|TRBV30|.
TGTGCCTGGAGCGGGACTAGCGGGAGACAAAGGGCGTACACAGATACGCAGTATTTT
CAWSGTSGRQRAYTDTQYF
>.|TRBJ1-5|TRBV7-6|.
TGTGCCAGCAGTCAGGATAGCAATCAGCCCCAGCATTTT
CASSQDSNQPQHF
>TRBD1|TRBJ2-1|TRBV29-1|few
TGCAGCGTTGTAGAGAGGCAGGTCCAGTGGACAGGGAGGAATGATGGTGAGCAGTTCTTC
CSVVERQVQWTGRNDGEQFF
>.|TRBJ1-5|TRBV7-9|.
TGTGCCAGCAGCTCGGGGGGAGGGGGTCAGCCCCAGCATTTT
CASSSGGGGQPQHF
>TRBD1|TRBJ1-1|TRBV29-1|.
TGCAGCGTTGAGAAATCCGGGACAGGGGCGAACACTGAAGCTTTCTTT
CSVEKSGTGANTEAFF
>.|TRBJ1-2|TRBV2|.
TGTGCCAGCAGTGAAGTGAGGGGCTACACCTTC
CASSEVRGYTF
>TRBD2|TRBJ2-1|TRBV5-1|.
TGCGCCAGCAGCTTGGTGGCCTCGACTAGCGGGTTACACAATGAGCAGTTCTTC
CASSLVASTSGLHNEQFF
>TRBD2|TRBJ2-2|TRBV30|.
TGTGCCTGGAGGCCGGGACTAGCGGGGGGGAACACCGGGGAGCTGTTTTTT
CAWRPGLAGGNTGELFF
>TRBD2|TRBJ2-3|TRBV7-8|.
TGTGCCAGCAGCCCAGGAGGTCTAGCGGGAGAAGTGTCAGATACGCAGTATTTT
CASSPGGLAGEVSDTQYF
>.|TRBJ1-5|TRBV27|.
TGTGCCAGCAGTTTGGGGGGGATAAGCAATCAGCCCCAGCATTTT
CASSLGGISNQPQHF
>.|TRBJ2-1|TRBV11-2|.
TGTGCCAGCAGCTTCCAGGGAGGGACATATAGCTCCTACAATGAGCAGTTCTTC
CASSFQGGTYSSYNEQFF
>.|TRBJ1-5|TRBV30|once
TGTGCCTGGAGTGTGCAGGGGTCCCCGAATCAGCCCCAGCATTTT
CAWSVQGSPNQPQHF
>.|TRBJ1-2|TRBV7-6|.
TGTGCCAGCAGCTTAGGGGGCAGGGATAACTATGGCTACACCTTC
CASSLGGRDNYGYTF